The clone carrying this TCR beta chain occurred a few times. Its specificity is not known. These data belong to a study of CD8 T cells in ankylosing spondylitis. TCRdb used MiXCR to reprocess the 5' RACE reads, holding one entry per CDR3 protein. The table lists roughly 220,000 distinct CDR3 sequences, approximately 20% of them singletons. Overall study results and limits: As reported, disease-linked clones showed significant enrichment in matched ankylosing spondylitis synovial fluid. One TCR beta motif, made up of roughly eight highly homologous variants, appeared characteristic of ankylosing spondylitis blood.

This CDR3 spans 14 amino acids. The germline V gene encodes CDR1 SGHDT and CDR2 YYEEEE. V was trimmed by 0 bases and J by 5 bases, leaving 12 bases between them. This TCR derives from a male donor with ankylosing spondylitis. The chain has TRBV5-6 and TRBJ2-7, with D possibly being TRBD1 (6 bases). The sample comprised blood, either unsorted or a sorted T cell fraction (not recorded which). CDR3 DNA: TGTGCCAGCAGCTTGGGTGCTCAGGGGAACGAGCAGTACTTC. Amino acid sequence: CASSLGAQGNEQYF.